The text below deals with one T cell receptor beta chain. The clone's antigen remains unknown. The input lacks base qualities; no much larger clone sits a single base away. The record originates from a study of T cell changes during pregnancy in multiple sclerosis (dated by TCRdb to between 2017 and 2020). Background for the entire study: The study examined how the T cell repertoire changed over the course of pregnancy in women with multiple sclerosis.

Library creation used the immunoSEQ multiplex PCR assay. TCRdb's version of the immuneACCESS table is confined to in-frame rearrangements and falls short of the full clone set. An unresolved V gene accounts for under half of the shortfall where checked; the remainder is of unknown origin. The sample contains roughly 50,000 clones, 80% to 90% of them found a single time. The top ten hold 8.3% of the sample. In the germline V gene, CDR1 corresponds to SGHVS and CDR2 to FQNEAQ. The CDR3 covers 14 residues, taking in both the cysteine and the phenylalanine. Only the CDR3 DNA stays, 42 bases, in frame from base 1. V was cut back by 1 base and J by 3 bases, leaving a gap of 7 bases between them.

This chain joins TRBV7-8 to TRBJ1-5, with the D gene call left open. The sequence was collected from a female donor with multiple sclerosis, enrolled in a pregnancy study. Sequencing was performed on CD8+ T cells from peripheral blood mononuclear cells, taken in the second trimester of pregnancy. For the CDR3, the sequence is CASSLGGVNQPQHF. At the DNA level, the sequence is TGTGCCAGCAGCTTAGGGGGAGTCAATCAGCCCCAGCATTTT.